These 11 T cell receptor beta chains were all obtained from the same sample, sequenced in a study of shared clonotypes between healthy human individuals. This table comes from immunoSEQ multiplex PCR, and its TCRdb copy is limited to in-frame clones, with some not included. This sample has about 700,000 clones, with around 90% found just once. CD45RO negativity and positive selection for CCR7 defined naive CD8 cells, a population that excluded terminally differentiated effector memory CD45RA+ cells. Material for sequencing was naive CD8+ T cells sorted from blood. The origin of the receptors is a man under 40 in good health.

The CDR3 region is CASSQDFSSQYTEAFF. The CDR3 DNA reads as TGCGCCAGCAGCCAAGATTTTTCGAGCCAGTATACTGAAGCTTTCTTT. The V call is TRBV4-3, the J call TRBJ1-1; D is ambiguous. The CDR3 is 16 residues long. Trimming left V 0 bases short and J 5 bases short, with 16 bases between. Germline V CDR1 and CDR2: LGHNA, YSLEER.

As for this clone: As the CDR3 is not closed by the conserved phenylalanine or tryptophan, this likely results from a read error. It is unclear where the CDR3 begins or ends on the DNA, so no DNA is shown, and the CDR3 is as TCRdb lists it. The CDR3 region is CASSAGTSGFL. V usage is TRBV4-2 and J usage is TRBJ2-2; TRBD2 is the table's D call and was not checked against the DNA. The CDR3 is 11 residues long, counting both termini. Germline CDR1 is LGHNA and CDR2 is YNFKEQ.

The chain couples TRBV4-3 to TRBJ1-3, with D maybe TRBD1 (5 bases). From germline, CDR1 is LGHNA and CDR2 YSLEER. V was clipped by 0 bases and J by 7 bases, with 16 bases between them. This CDR3 contains 16 residues. This CDR3 reads CASSQDQGSVGNTIYF. CDR3 bases: TGCGCCAGCAGCCAAGATCAGGGCTCGGTAGGCAACACCATATATTTT.

The chain links TRBV4-1 to TRBJ2-7, with 12 bases aligning to TRBD2. Trimming at V came to 1 base and at J to 4 bases, leaving 8 bases not matched to a gene. In germline, CDR1 is MGHRA, CDR2 YSYEKL. The CDR3 is 17 amino acids. The CDR3: CASSQGALAGGPYEQYF. For the CDR3, the DNA is TGCGCCAGCAGCCAAGGGGCTCTAGCGGGAGGGCCGTACGAGCAGTACTTC.

This clone was picked up a small number of times. The genes are TRBV6-6 and TRBJ2-1; 10 nucleotides line up with TRBD2. CDR1 is MNHNY and CDR2 is SVGAGI in the germline V gene (reference sequence). The ends lost 4 bases at V and 4 bases at J; junction bases unmatched: 7. The CDR3 runs to 16 residues. Here the CDR3 reads CASSFLTSGLYNEQFF. DNA for the CDR3: TGTGCCAGCAGTTTCCTGACTAGCGGGTTATACAATGAGCAGTTCTTC.

The chain carries TRBV7-8 and TRBJ2-3; 10 bases are a match to TRBD2. CDR3 size: 18 residues. The germline V gene has CDR1 SGHVS and CDR2 FQNEAQ. The V segment lost 2 bases and the J segment 3 bases; nucleotides outside the gene matches: 11. The CDR3 nucleotides are TGTGCCAGCAGCTTACCAGCGGGAGGGCCAGAAGTGACAGATACGCAGTATTTT. As protein: CASSLPAGGPEVTDTQYF. Full variable domain (missing parts from reference TRBV7-8 and TRBJ2-3): GAGVSQSPRYKVAKRGQDVALRCDPISGHVSLFWYQQALGQGPEFLTYFQNEAQLDKSGLPSDRFFAERPEGSVSTLKIQRTQQEDSAVYLCASSLPAGGPEVTDTQYFGPGTRLTVL.

The rearrangement links TRBV15 to TRBJ2-1; the match to TRBD2 covers 11 bases. The germline V gene has CDR1 LNHNV and CDR2 YYDKDF (reference sequence). V gave up 0 bases and J gave up 5 bases; unmatched junction bases: 3. The CDR3 is made up of 16 amino acids. In DNA form, the CDR3 reads TGTGCCACCAGCAGAGATCCGGGACTAGCGGACAATGAGCAGTTCTTC. The encoded protein is CATSRDPGLADNEQFF.

A few counts support this clone. This sample includes further DNA sequences coding for the same CDR3. The CDR3 DNA sequence: TGTGCCAGCAGTTTTTGGGGCGAGCAGTACTTC. Translating gives CASSFWGEQYF. The chain uses TRBV28 and TRBJ2-7; unclear D gene. The ends were cut back, 3 bases at V and 6 bases at J, with 6 bases in the middle. The germline V gene has CDR1 MDHEN and CDR2 SYDVKM. The CDR3 spans 11 residues.

This rearrangement joins TRBV7-9 to TRBJ2-7; 7 bases match TRBD1. Trimming removed 5 bases from V and 1 base from J; junction bases left unmatched: 8. The CDR3 sequence is 15 residues long. CDR1 and CDR2 from the germline V gene are SEHNR and FQNEAQ (reference sequence). The CDR3 spells CASSGSTGVSYEQYF. The CDR3 region has the DNA TGTGCCAGCAGCGGATCAACAGGGGTTTCCTACGAGCAGTACTTC.

V usage is TRBV4-1 and J usage is TRBJ1-3; the D is unclear. Germline values: CDR1 MGHRA, CDR2 YSYEKL. Trimming left V 0 bases short and J 2 bases short, with 8 bases between. The CDR3 loop spans 15 amino acids. The CDR3 DNA reads as TGCGCCAGCAGCCAAGAAATAACAGCTGGAAACACCATATATTTT. This gives the protein CASSQEITAGNTIYF.

This clone was recorded once. The chain combines TRBV6-1 with TRBJ1-1; 9 nucleotides agree with TRBD1. CDR3 length: 14 residues. The trim removed 3 bases at V and 7 bases at J, leaving 6 bases unmatched. The germline CDR1 and CDR2 sequences are MNHNS and SASEGT. The CDR3: CASSDMGTGNEAFF. The CDR3, as DNA: TGTGCCAGCAGTGATATGGGGACAGGGAATGAAGCTTTCTTT.